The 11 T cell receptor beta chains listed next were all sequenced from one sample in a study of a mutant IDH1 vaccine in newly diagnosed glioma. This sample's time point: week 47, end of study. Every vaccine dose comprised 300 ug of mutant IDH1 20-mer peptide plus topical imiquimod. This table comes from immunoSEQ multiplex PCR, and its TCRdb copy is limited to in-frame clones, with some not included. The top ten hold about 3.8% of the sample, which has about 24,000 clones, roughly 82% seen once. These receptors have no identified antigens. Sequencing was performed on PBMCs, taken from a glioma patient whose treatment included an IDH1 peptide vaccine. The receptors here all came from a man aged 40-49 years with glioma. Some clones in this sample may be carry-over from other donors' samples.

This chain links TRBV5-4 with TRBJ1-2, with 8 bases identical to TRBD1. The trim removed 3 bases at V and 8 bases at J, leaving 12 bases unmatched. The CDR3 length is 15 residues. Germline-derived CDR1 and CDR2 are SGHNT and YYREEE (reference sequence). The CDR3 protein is CASSYRGQENSGYTF. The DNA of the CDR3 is TGTGCCAGCAGCTATAGGGGACAGGAAAACTCGGGCTACACCTTC.

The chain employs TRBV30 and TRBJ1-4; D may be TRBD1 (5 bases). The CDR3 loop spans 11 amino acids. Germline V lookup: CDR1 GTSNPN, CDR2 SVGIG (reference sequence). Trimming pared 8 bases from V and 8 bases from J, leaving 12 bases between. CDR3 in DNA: TGTGCCACGGGGGTCAGAGAAAAACTGTTTTTT. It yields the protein CATGVREKLFF.

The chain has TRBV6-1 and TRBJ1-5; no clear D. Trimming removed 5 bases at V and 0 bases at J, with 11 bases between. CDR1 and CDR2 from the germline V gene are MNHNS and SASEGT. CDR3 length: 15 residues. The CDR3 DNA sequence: TGTGCCAGCAGTCCGGTCCAGTATAGCAATCAGCCCCAGCATTTT. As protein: CASSPVQYSNQPQHF.

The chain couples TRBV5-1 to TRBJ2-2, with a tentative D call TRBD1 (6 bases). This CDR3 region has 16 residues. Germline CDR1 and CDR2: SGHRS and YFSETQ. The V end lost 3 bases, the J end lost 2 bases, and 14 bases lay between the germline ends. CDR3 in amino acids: CASSWTAQRNTGELFF. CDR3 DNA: TGCGCCAGCAGCTGGACAGCCCAACGCAACACCGGGGAGCTGTTTTTT.

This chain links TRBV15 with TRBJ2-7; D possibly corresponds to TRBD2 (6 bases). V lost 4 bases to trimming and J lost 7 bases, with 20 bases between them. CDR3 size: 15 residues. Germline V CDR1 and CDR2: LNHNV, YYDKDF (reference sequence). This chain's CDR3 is CATSKAGTLTGEQYF. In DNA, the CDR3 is TGTGCCACCAGCAAGGCCGGGACTCTCACCGGGGAGCAGTACTTC.

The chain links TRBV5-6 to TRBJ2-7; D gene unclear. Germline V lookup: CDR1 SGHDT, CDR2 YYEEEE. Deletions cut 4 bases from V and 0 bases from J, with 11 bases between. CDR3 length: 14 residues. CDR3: CASSPATYSYEQYF. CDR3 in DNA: TGTGCCAGCAGCCCAGCAACATACTCCTACGAGCAGTACTTC.

The CDR3 region is CAWSSRGRPGTNEKLFF. CDR3 bases: TGTGCCTGGAGTTCGCGTGGCCGCCCGGGCACTAATGAAAAACTGTTTTTT. The chain is built from TRBV30 and TRBJ1-4; D is unresolved. Looked up from germline, CDR1 is GTSNPN and CDR2 is SVGIG (reference sequence). The CDR3 consists of 17 residues. V was trimmed by 2 bases and J by 2 bases, leaving 18 bases between them. Using reference TRBV30 and TRBJ1-4 for the parts outside the CDR3, the full variable domain is SQTIHQWPATLVQPVGSPLSLECTVEGTSNPNLYWYRQAAGRGLQLLFYSVGIGQISSEVPQNLSASRPQDRQFILSSKKLLLSDSGFYLCAWSSRGRPGTNEKLFFGSGTQLSVL.

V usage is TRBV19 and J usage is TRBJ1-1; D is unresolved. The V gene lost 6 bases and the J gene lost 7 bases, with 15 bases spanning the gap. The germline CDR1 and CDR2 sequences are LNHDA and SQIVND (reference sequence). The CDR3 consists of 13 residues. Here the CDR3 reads CASRSPAGIEAFF. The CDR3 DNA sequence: TGTGCCAGTAGATCCCCAGCGGGCATTGAAGCTTTCTTT.

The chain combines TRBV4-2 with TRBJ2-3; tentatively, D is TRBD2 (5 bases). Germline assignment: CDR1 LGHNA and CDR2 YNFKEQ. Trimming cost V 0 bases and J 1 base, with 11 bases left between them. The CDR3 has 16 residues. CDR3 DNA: TGTGCCAGCAGCCAAGATCCTAGCCGGGGCACAGATACGCAGTATTTT. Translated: CASSQDPSRGTDTQYF.

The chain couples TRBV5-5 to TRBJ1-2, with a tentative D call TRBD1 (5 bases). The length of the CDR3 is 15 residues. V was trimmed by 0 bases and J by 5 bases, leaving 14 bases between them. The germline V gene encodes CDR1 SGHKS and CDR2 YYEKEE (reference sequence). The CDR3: CASSLADNPTYGYTF. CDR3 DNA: TGTGCCAGCAGCTTGGCGGACAATCCCACATATGGCTACACCTTC.

DNA for the CDR3: TGCGCCAGCAGCTTGGCCGTGGACAGGTTCATGGGCTACACCTTC. Its translation: CASSLAVDRFMGYTF. The chain is built from TRBV5-1 and TRBJ1-2, with 7 nucleotides matching TRBD1. This CDR3 has 15 residues. Germline CDR1 SGHRS, CDR2 YFSETQ. The V segment lost 0 bases and the J segment 8 bases; nucleotides outside the gene matches: 10.